The rows below give T cell receptor beta chains drawn from one sample of a study of PD-L1 blockade in urothelial cancer. Repertoires were generated with immunoSEQ multiplex PCR, while TCRdb's copy carries only in-frame clones and drops some. Here the sample spans about 91,000 clones, 90% to 95% being singletons. Sequencing was performed on PBMCs, taken around atezolizumab (anti-PD-L1) treatment. Receptors originate from a man between 60 and 75 years old with urothelial cancer. The CDR3 runs from the conserved cysteine through the conserved F or W. D genes are given only for firm matches. Some rows mark clone size as missing; the rest say once, few, many or name a class of expanded clone.

J,V,size,D,CDR3,DNA
TRBJ1-2,TRBV14,.,.,CASSLLGDYGYTF,TGTGCCAGCAGCTTATTAGGGGACTATGGCTACACCTTC
TRBJ2-2,TRBV5-4,once,TRBD1,CASSSGTGATGELFF,TGTGCCAGCAGCTCCGGGACAGGGGCCACCGGGGAGCTGTTTTTT
TRBJ1-1,TRBV19,.,.,CASSPGHENTEAFF,TGTGCCAGTAGCCCGGGACACGAGAACACTGAAGCTTTCTTT
TRBJ1-6,TRBV5-4,.,TRBD1,CASSSGTVNSPLHF,TGTGCCAGCAGCTCCGGGACAGTAAATTCACCCCTCCACTTT
TRBJ2-1,TRBV9,.,TRBD2,CASSVGVAGNNEQFF,TGTGCCAGCAGCGTGGGAGTAGCGGGAAACAATGAGCAGTTCTTC
TRBJ2-7,TRBV5-1,.,.,CASSLTDSGLDGYEQYF,TGCGCCAGCAGCTTGACTGACAGCGGGCTAGACGGCTACGAGCAGTACTTC
TRBJ1-1,TRBV7-9,.,.,CASSSRDTMNTEAFF,TGTGCCAGCAGCTCCAGGGACACAATGAACACTGAAGCTTTCTTT
TRBJ1-6,TRBV11-2,.,TRBD1,CASSLVGQGGVNSPLHF,TGTGCCAGCAGCTTAGTTGGACAGGGAGGGGTAAATTCACCCCTCCACTTT
TRBJ2-4,TRBV6-6,.,TRBD1,CASSQPGQGKNIQYF,TGTGCCAGCAGCCAACCGGGACAGGGGAAAAACATTCAGTACTTC
TRBJ2-7,TRBV1,.,.,CTSSRESHRVGGTGLFYEQYF,TGCACCAGCAGCCGTGAGTCTCATAGGGTCGGAGGGACAGGCCTTTTCTACGAGCAGTACTTC
TRBJ2-1,TRBV30,.,TRBD1,CAWSVGETGRPSLEQFF,TGTGCCTGGAGTGTAGGGGAGACAGGGCGCCCGTCCTTAGAGCAGTTCTTC
TRBJ2-3,TRBV6-6,once,.,CASSRGTRTHTQYF,TGTGCCAGCAGTCGTGGCACTAGGACCCATACGCAGTATTTT
TRBJ2-5,TRBV4-3,.,TRBD2,CASSWDYLPQETQYF,TGCGCCAGCAGCTGGGACTACTTACCCCAAGAGACCCAGTACTTC
TRBJ1-3,TRBV7-2,.,.,CASSAGAELGNTIYF,TGTGCCAGCAGCGCGGGTGCCGAGCTCGGAAACACCATATATTTT
TRBJ1-2,TRBV9,.,.,CASSVVTGEGYTF,TGTGCCAGCAGCGTAGTCACAGGCGAAGGCTACACCTTC
TRBJ1-4,TRBV28,.,TRBD1,CASSTAGQGSGELFF,TGTGCCAGCAGTACCGCGGGACAGGGGTCTGGGGAACTGTTTTTT
TRBJ2-5,TRBV11-2,once,.,CASSFLRAAETQYF,TGTGCCAGCAGCTTTTTGAGGGCGGCGGAGACCCAGTACTTC
TRBJ1-1,TRBV4-1,.,TRBD1,CASSQGRQGRLMNTEAFF,TGCGCCAGCAGCCAAGGCAGACAGGGTAGGTTAATGAACACTGAAGCTTTCTTT
TRBJ1-4,TRBV30,.,TRBD1,CACNRGPEKLFF,TGTGCGTGTAACAGGGGGCCTGAAAAACTGTTTTTT
TRBJ2-5,TRBV28,.,.,CASSLSAGQETQYF,TGTGCCAGCAGTTTATCAGCAGGTCAAGAGACCCAGTACTTC
TRBJ1-5,TRBV7-6,once,TRBD1,CASSLRRTGKGNSNQPQHF,TGTGCCAGCAGTCTCCGTAGGACAGGGAAGGGGAATAGCAATCAGCCCCAGCATTTT
TRBJ2-2,TRBV19,.,TRBD1,CASSTRDRVVRTGELFF,TGTGCCAGTAGTACCCGGGACAGGGTCGTTAGGACCGGGGAGCTGTTTTTT
TRBJ2-7,TRBV9,.,.,CASSVAGGVPPYEQYF,TGTGCCAGCAGCGTAGCTGGCGGGGTGCCCCCCTACGAGCAGTACTTC
TRBJ2-2,TRBV5-1,.,.,CASSLRTANTGELFF,TGCGCCAGCAGCTTGCGAACTGCGAACACCGGGGAGCTGTTTTTT
TRBJ2-5,TRBV6-5,.,.,CASQVGGAQETQYF,TGTGCCAGCCAGGTGGGGGGGGCGCAAGAGACCCAGTACTTC
TRBJ2-1,TRBV7-3,.,TRBD1,CASSKDRDNEQFF,TGTGCCAGCAGCAAGGACAGGGACAATGAGCAGTTCTTC
TRBJ2-1,TRBV6-5,.,.,CASRGSSYNEQFF,TGTGCCAGCAGGGGGAGCTCCTACAATGAGCAGTTCTTC
TRBJ1-1,TRBV10-3,.,.,CAISGQGTEAFF,TGTGCCATCAGTGGCCAGGGCACTGAAGCTTTCTTT
TRBJ2-3,TRBV11-2,.,TRBD1,CASSSTGVSTDTQYF,TGTGCCAGCAGCTCAACAGGGGTTAGCACAGATACGCAGTATTTT